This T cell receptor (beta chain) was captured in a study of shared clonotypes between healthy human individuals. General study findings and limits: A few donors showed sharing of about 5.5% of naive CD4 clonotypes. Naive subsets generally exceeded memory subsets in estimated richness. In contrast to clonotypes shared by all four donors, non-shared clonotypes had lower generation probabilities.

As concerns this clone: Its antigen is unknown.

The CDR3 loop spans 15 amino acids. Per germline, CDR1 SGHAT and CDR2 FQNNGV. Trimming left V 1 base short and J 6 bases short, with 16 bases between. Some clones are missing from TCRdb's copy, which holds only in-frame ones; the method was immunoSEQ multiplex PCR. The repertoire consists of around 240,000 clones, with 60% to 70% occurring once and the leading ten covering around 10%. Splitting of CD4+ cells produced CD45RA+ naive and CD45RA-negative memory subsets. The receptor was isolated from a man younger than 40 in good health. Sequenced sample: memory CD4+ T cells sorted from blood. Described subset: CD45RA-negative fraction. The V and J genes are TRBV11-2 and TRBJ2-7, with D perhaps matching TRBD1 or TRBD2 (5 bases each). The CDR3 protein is CASSLVPGPTSEQYF. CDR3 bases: TGTGCCAGCAGCTTAGTTCCGGGGCCGACCAGCGAGCAGTACTTC.